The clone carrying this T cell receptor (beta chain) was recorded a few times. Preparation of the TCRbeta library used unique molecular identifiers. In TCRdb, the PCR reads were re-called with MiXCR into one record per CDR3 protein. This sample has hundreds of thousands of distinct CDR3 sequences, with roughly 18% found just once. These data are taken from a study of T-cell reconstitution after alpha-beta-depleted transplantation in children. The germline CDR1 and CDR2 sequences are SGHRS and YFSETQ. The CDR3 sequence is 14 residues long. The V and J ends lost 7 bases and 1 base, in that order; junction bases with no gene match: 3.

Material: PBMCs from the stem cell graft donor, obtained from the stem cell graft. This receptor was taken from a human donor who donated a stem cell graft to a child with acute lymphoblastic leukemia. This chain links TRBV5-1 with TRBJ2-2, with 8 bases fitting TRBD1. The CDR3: CASQGAGNTGELFF. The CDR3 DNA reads TGCGCCAGCCAGGGGGCAGGGAACACCGGGGAGCTGTTTTTT.